What follows are 32 T cell receptor beta chains derived from one specimen sequenced in a study of blood T cell repertoires in COVID-19. The method was immunoSEQ multiplex PCR; TCRdb's version includes in-frame clones alone and lacks a portion of them. The table has approximately 140,000 clones, 84% seen once. The sequenced material came from PBMCs or T cells enriched from blood (not recorded which). The receptors were gathered from a woman aged 45-65 years with acute COVID-19.

Concerning this clone itself: Sequence at one end of the junction differs from germline and may be a read error. The CDR3 DNA follows: TGTGCCAGCAGTTTAGTGGGACTCCCGGTCTTC. It codes for CASSLVGLPVF. The chain links TRBV12-3 or TRBV12-4 to TRBJ2-1, with a possible D match to TRBD2 (6 bases). The CDR3 contains 11 residues.

The chain uses TRBV19 and TRBJ2-1; 8 bases agree with TRBD1. The CDR3 sequence is 17 residues long. The germline V gene has CDR1 LNHDA and CDR2 SQIVND (reference sequence). V lost 5 bases to trimming and J lost 1 base; unmatched junction nucleotides: 10. The CDR3 sequence is CASSSVWQGASYNEQFF. CDR3 nucleotide sequence: TGTGCCAGTAGTTCAGTATGGCAGGGGGCATCCTACAATGAGCAGTTCTTC.

The V and J genes are TRBV5-1 and TRBJ2-4; 10 bases are shared with TRBD2. From germline, CDR1 is SGHRS and CDR2 YFSETQ. The CDR3 totals 15 residues. The J segment lost 4 bases and the V segment lost 5 bases, leaving 6 bases of the junction unmatched. Here the CDR3 DNA reads TGCGCCAGCAGTGGGGTAGCGGGAGGAAAAAACATTCAGTACTTC. Translated: CASSGVAGGKNIQYF.

V usage is TRBV2 and J usage is TRBJ1-5, with TRBD1 matching 12 bases. After removal of 6 bases from V and 6 bases from J, the junction contained 6 bases not matched to a gene. The germline V gene has CDR1 SNHLY and CDR2 FYNNEI. The CDR3 length is 15 residues. The CDR3 nucleotides read TGTGCCAGCAGCGACCGGGACAGGGGGCGTCAGCCCCAGCATTTT. This encodes CASSDRDRGRQPQHF.

The table lists this clone with a count of one. This chain connects TRBV4-1 to TRBJ2-1; a weak D match, TRBD2 (5 bases). CDR1 and CDR2 from the germline V gene are MGHRA and YSYEKL. V was clipped by 3 bases and J by 0 bases, with 12 bases between them. The CDR3 sequence is 16 residues long. In DNA, the CDR3 is TGCGCCAGCAGCCAGCCTAGCAAAAGCTCCTACAATGAGCAGTTCTTC. This codes for CASSQPSKSSYNEQFF.

The DNA for the CDR3 is TGCGCCAGCAGCCAAGGACAGGGGTTTAATGAGCAGTTCTTC. It translates to CASSQGQGFNEQFF. This chain joins TRBV4-1 and TRBJ2-1; 8 bases match TRBD1. J was trimmed by 7 bases and V by 1 base; bases with no gene match: 3. The CDR3 extends over 14 amino acids. The germline V gene has CDR1 MGHRA and CDR2 YSYEKL.

The chain links TRBV5-4 to TRBJ2-3; D unresolved. Trimming took off 4 bases at V and 5 bases at J, with 8 bases between the two ends. In germline, CDR1 is SGHNT, CDR2 YYREEE (reference sequence). The CDR3 is 12 residues long. The CDR3 protein is CASSPAGDTQYF. For the CDR3, the DNA is TGTGCCAGCAGCCCCGCAGGAGATACGCAGTATTTT. Supplemented by reference TRBV5-4 and TRBJ2-3, the full variable domain reads ETGVTQSPTHLIKTRGQQVTLRCSSQSGHNTVSWYQQALGQGPQFIFQYYREEENGRGNFPPRFSGLQFPNYSSELNVNALELDDSALYLCASSPAGDTQYFGPGTRLTVL.

This clone came up once. The genes are TRBV6-4 and TRBJ2-1; 9 nucleotides line up with TRBD2. CDR3 length: 15 residues. Trimming cost V 10 bases and J 7 bases; bases outside gene matches: 14. From germline, CDR1 is MRHNA and CDR2 SNTAGT. The CDR3 loop is CATGSAGGPRNEQFF. CDR3 coding DNA: TGTGCCACCGGGTCGGCGGGAGGGCCTAGGAATGAGCAGTTCTTC.

Concerning this clone: One end of the junction does not line up with germline, which may come from a read error. The chain links TRBV7-7 to TRBJ2-1; D call uncertain. Germline V gives CDR1 SSHAT, CDR2 FNYEAQ (reference sequence). The CDR3 length is 15 residues. In DNA, the CDR3 is TGTGCTAGCAGCTCGGGTCTCAGCTCCTACAATGAGCAGTTCTTC. Translated: CASSSGLSSYNEQFF.

This clone has a single count. The chain carries TRBV5-5 and TRBJ2-1; 7 bases agree with TRBD2. This CDR3 is 14 amino acids long. The V and J ends lost 5 bases and 4 bases, in that order; junction bases with no gene match: 6. Looked up from germline, CDR1 is SGHKS and CDR2 is YYEKEE (reference sequence). The CDR3 DNA follows: TGTGCCAGCAGAAGGGAGGGCCCTTACAATGAGCAGTTCTTC. Translated: CASRREGPYNEQFF. The entire variable domain, with the rest obtained from reference TRBV5-5 and TRBJ2-1, is as follows: DAGVTQSPTHLIKTRGQQVTLRCSPISGHKSVSWYQQVLGQGPQFIFQYYEKEERGRGNFPDRFSARQFPNYSSELNVNALLLGDSALYLCASRREGPYNEQFFGPGTRLTVL.

This clone is a singleton in its sample. The J gene is TRBJ2-3, the V gene TRBV4-1, with D maybe TRBD2 (5 bases). CDR1 and CDR2 from the germline V gene are MGHRA and YSYEKL. Trimming stripped 1 base from V and 4 bases from J, with 12 bases between. This CDR3 has 15 residues. CDR3 bases: TGCGCCAGCAGCCAAGTCGGGGTAGATGCAGATACGCAGTATTTT. Amino acids: CASSQVGVDADTQYF.

CDR3 protein: CATSRGAGQGRSNEKLFF. CDR3 sequence (DNA): TGTGCCACCAGCAGAGGTGCTGGACAGGGTAGATCTAATGAAAAACTGTTTTTT. The gene calls are TRBV15 and TRBJ1-4; 8 bases align to TRBD1. Germline V lookup: CDR1 LNHNV, CDR2 YYDKDF (reference sequence). Trimming cost V 1 base and J 3 bases; bases outside gene matches: 10. The CDR3 sequence is 18 residues long.

Here the CDR3 reads CASIRGTSYNEQFF. CDR3 sequence (DNA): TGTGCCAGCATCAGGGGGACTAGTTACAATGAGCAGTTCTTC. V usage is TRBV2 and J usage is TRBJ2-1; D might be TRBD2 (8 bases). The germline V gene has CDR1 SNHLY and CDR2 FYNNEI. V lost 7 bases, J lost 4 bases, and 14 bases lay in between. The CDR3 extends over 14 amino acids.

The rearrangement joins TRBV14 to TRBJ2-3; the D gene is possibly TRBD1 (5 bases). Germline CDR1 SGHDN, CDR2 FVKESK. The V gene lost 4 bases and the J gene lost 3 bases, with 8 bases spanning the gap. The CDR3 has 13 residues. In nucleotides, the CDR3 is TGTGCCAGCAGCCCTAGACAGACAGATACGCAGTATTTT. Translation: CASSPRQTDTQYF.

The rearrangement links TRBV12-5 to TRBJ1-2; the match to TRBD1 covers 7 bases. CDR1 and CDR2 from the germline V gene are LGHNT and FRNRAP. The CDR3 length is 14 residues. Trimming at V came to 0 bases and at J to 4 bases, leaving 2 bases not matched to a gene. The CDR3 sequence: CASGLVPGGYGYTF. The CDR3 nucleotides read TGTGCTAGTGGTTTGGTCCCAGGGGGCTATGGCTACACCTTC.

CDR3 in amino acids: CASSQDASAYEQYF. The CDR3 DNA follows: TGTGCCAGCAGCCAAGATGCCAGCGCCTACGAGCAGTACTTC. The J gene is TRBJ2-7, the V gene TRBV4-2; unclear D gene. CDR1 and CDR2 (germline): LGHNA, YNFKEQ. The CDR3 runs 14 residues. V gave up 0 bases and J gave up 2 bases, with 8 bases separating them.

The chain links TRBV18 to TRBJ1-1; D ambiguous. Trimming left V 1 base short and J 10 bases short, with 10 bases between. In germline, CDR1 is KGHSH, CDR2 LQKENI. This CDR3 comprises 12 residues. The CDR3 DNA sequence: TGTGCCAGCTCACCACAGCGTGAAAGAGCTTTCTTT. Its protein is CASSPQRERAFF.

The V call is TRBV5-4, the J call TRBJ2-7, with 8 positions matching TRBD1. The CDR3 sequence is 16 residues long. CDR1 and CDR2 from the germline V gene are SGHNT and YYREEE (reference sequence). The J segment lost 2 bases and the V segment lost 4 bases, leaving 11 bases of the junction unmatched. In DNA form, the CDR3 reads TGTGCCAGCAGCGGGACAGGAGGGGGGCCCACCTACGAGCAGTACTTC. It translates to CASSGTGGGPTYEQYF.

The V call is TRBV7-7, the J call TRBJ2-3, with D possibly TRBD2 on 7 matching bases. Germline CDR1 is SSHAT and CDR2 is FNYEAQ (reference sequence). The CDR3 contains 15 residues. Trimming removed 3 bases from V and 7 bases from J, with 17 bases in between. The CDR3: CASSFAQGGDYTQYF. The CDR3 DNA reads TGTGCCAGCAGCTTCGCCCAAGGGGGGGACTATACGCAGTATTTT.

Only one count was recorded for this clone. The chain recombines TRBV5-1 with TRBJ2-3, with 12 bases aligning to TRBD2. The CDR3 covers 16 residues. Losses at the gene ends were 3 bases for V and 0 bases for J; bases not matched to a gene: 2. Germline CDR1 SGHRS, CDR2 YFSETQ. The CDR3 loop reads CASSSLAGGSTDTQYF. The CDR3 DNA reads as TGCGCCAGCAGCTCGCTAGCGGGAGGGAGCACAGATACGCAGTATTTT.

The rearrangement uses TRBV10-3 and TRBJ2-1; the match to TRBD2 covers 7 bases. Germline V lookup: CDR1 ENHRY, CDR2 SYGVKD. Trimming removed 10 bases from V and 0 bases from J; junction bases left unmatched: 6. The CDR3 totals 14 residues. The CDR3 DNA is TGTGCCACCTCTAGCGGTGGCTCCTACAATGAGCAGTTCTTC. Amino acid sequence: CATSSGGSYNEQFF.

This chain joins TRBV7-3 and TRBJ2-1, with TRBD2 matching over 15 bases. The CDR3 contains 17 residues. The trim removed 2 bases at V and 7 bases at J, leaving 6 bases unmatched. In germline, CDR1 is SGHTA, CDR2 FQGTGA. The CDR3 DNA sequence: TGTGCCAGCAGCTTACTGGGACTAGCGGGAGGTGGGAATGAGCAGTTCTTC. This sequence encodes CASSLLGLAGGGNEQFF.

The CDR3: CASSVDLDRVGNNEQFF. The DNA for the CDR3 is TGTGCCAGCAGCGTAGACCTGGACAGGGTTGGGAACAATGAGCAGTTCTTC. This chain joins TRBV9 and TRBJ2-1; 8 positions match TRBD1. The germline CDR1 and CDR2 sequences are SGDLS and YYNGEE. CDR3 size: 17 residues. The V segment lost 0 bases and the J segment 5 bases; nucleotides outside the gene matches: 10.

V usage is TRBV9 and J usage is TRBJ1-2; D remains unclear. Trimming removed 1 base from V and 6 bases from J, with 4 bases in between. This CDR3 is built from 11 residues. The germline V gene encodes CDR1 SGDLS and CDR2 YYNGEE. CDR3 loop: CASSVNNGYTF. CDR3 coding DNA: TGTGCCAGCAGCGTAAATAATGGCTACACCTTC.

The V call is TRBV5-8, the J call TRBJ2-7; D might be TRBD1 (6 bases). CDR1 and CDR2 (germline): SGHTS, YDEGEE. V lost 4 bases and J 3 bases, leaving 17 bases between the germline ends. This CDR3 is built from 15 residues. This CDR3 reads CASSRRQGQYYEQYF. The CDR3 coding sequence is TGTGCCAGCAGCCGCCGGCAGGGGCAATACTACGAGCAGTACTTC.

V usage is TRBV6-5 and J usage is TRBJ1-5; D gene uncertain. Trimming stripped 10 bases from V and 10 bases from J, with 17 bases between. The CDR3 has 12 residues. Germline V gene lookup returns CDR1 MNHEY and CDR2 SVGAGI. The CDR3 DNA reads as TGTGCCACCATCACGACCACGGGACCCCAGCATTTT. Protein product: CATITTTGPQHF.

The chain couples TRBV19 to TRBJ2-1; TRBD2 might be the D (7 bases). The CDR3 has 16 amino acids. CDR1 and CDR2 (germline): LNHDA, SQIVND (reference sequence). Trimming pared 4 bases from V and 6 bases from J, leaving 19 bases between. CDR3 in amino acids: CASSKEGGLASNEQFF. Here the CDR3 DNA reads TGTGCCAGTAGTAAAGAGGGGGGGCTAGCCAGCAATGAGCAGTTCTTC. The entire variable domain, with the rest obtained from reference TRBV19 and TRBJ2-1, is as follows: DGGITQSPKYLFRKEGQNVTLSCEQNLNHDAMYWYRQDPGQGLRLIYYSQIVNDFQKGDIAEGYSVSREKKESFPLTVTSAQKNPTAFYLCASSKEGGLASNEQFFGPGTRLTVL.

The rearrangement links TRBV7-3 to TRBJ1-1, with D possibly being TRBD1 (6 bases). From germline, CDR1 is SGHTA and CDR2 FQGTGA. The CDR3 totals 16 residues. Trimming removed 5 bases from V and 0 bases from J, with 16 bases in between. Here the CDR3 reads CASSPAGGGMNTEAFF. DNA for the CDR3: TGTGCCAGCAGCCCAGCGGGGGGCGGTATGAACACTGAAGCTTTCTTT. Supplemented by reference TRBV7-3 and TRBJ1-1, the full variable domain reads GAGVSQTPSNKVTEKGKYVELRCDPISGHTALYWYRQSLGQGPEFLIYFQGTGAADDSGLPNDRFFAVRPEGSVSTLKIQRTERGDSAVYLCASSPAGGGMNTEAFFGQGTRLTVV.

The DNA for the CDR3 is TGCGCCAGCAGCCAAGGTCCGTCGGATACGCAGTATTTT. Translated: CASSQGPSDTQYF. V gene TRBV4-1 combines with J gene TRBJ2-3; no reliable D call. With 1 base removed from V and 6 bases from J, the gap between germline ends came to 8 bases. This CDR3 spans 13 amino acids. Looked up from germline, CDR1 is MGHRA and CDR2 is YSYEKL.

The chain has TRBV5-4 and TRBJ1-3; D remains ambiguous. CDR3 size: 13 residues. Trimming took off 3 bases at V and 4 bases at J, with 8 bases between the two ends. Germline values: CDR1 SGHNT, CDR2 YYREEE (reference sequence). CDR3 loop: CASSSSYGNTIYF. CDR3 sequence (DNA): TGTGCCAGCAGCTCGAGTTACGGAAACACCATATATTTT. The whole variable domain, filled in from reference TRBV5-4 and TRBJ1-3, reads ETGVTQSPTHLIKTRGQQVTLRCSSQSGHNTVSWYQQALGQGPQFIFQYYREEENGRGNFPPRFSGLQFPNYSSELNVNALELDDSALYLCASSSSYGNTIYFGEGSWLTVV.

The rearrangement joins TRBV7-9 to TRBJ2-6, with no clear D. Looked up from germline, CDR1 is SEHNR and CDR2 is FQNEAQ (reference sequence). The V and J ends lost 3 bases and 4 bases respectively, with 4 bases between them. The CDR3 consists of 13 residues. The CDR3 region is CASSLEGANVLTF. The CDR3 DNA is TGTGCCAGCAGCTTGGAGGGGGCCAACGTCCTGACTTTC.

This clone was picked up one time. CDR3 nucleotide sequence: TGTGCCAGCAGTGAATCGTACAGGCAAGGAAACACCATATATTTT. Residues: CASSESYRQGNTIYF. The chain links TRBV6-1 to TRBJ1-3; perhaps TRBD1 as D (5 bases). The ends were cut back, 2 bases at V and 4 bases at J, with 12 bases in the middle. Germline V gene sequence: CDR1 MNHNS, CDR2 SASEGT. This CDR3 spans 15 amino acids.